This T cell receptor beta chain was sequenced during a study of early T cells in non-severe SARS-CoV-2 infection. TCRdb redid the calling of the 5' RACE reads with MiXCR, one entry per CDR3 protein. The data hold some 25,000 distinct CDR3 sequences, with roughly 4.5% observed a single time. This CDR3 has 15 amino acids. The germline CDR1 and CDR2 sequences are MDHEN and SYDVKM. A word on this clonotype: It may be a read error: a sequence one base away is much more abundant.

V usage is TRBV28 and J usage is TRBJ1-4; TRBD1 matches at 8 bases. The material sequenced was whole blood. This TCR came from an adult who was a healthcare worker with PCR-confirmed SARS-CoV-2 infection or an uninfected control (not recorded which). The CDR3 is CANSPYRGNNEKLFF. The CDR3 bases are TGTGCCAACAGTCCGTACAGGGGGAACAATGAAAAACTGTTTTTT. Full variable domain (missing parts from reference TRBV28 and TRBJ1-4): DVKVTQSSRYLVKRTGEKVFLECVQDMDHENMFWYRQDPGLGLRLIYFSYDVKMKEKGDIPEGYSVSREKKERFSLILESASTNQTSMYLCANSPYRGNNEKLFFGSGTQLSVL.